Shown below are 21 T cell receptor beta chains from a single sample sequenced in a study of T cells in narcolepsy. TCRdb's copy holds only in-frame clones and misses some; the assay was immunoSEQ multiplex PCR. This table has 25,000 to 35,000 clones, around 83% appearing once. Material for sequencing was CD45RA- memory CD4+ T cells from PBMCs. The receptors were gathered from a human donor with narcolepsy.

The V and J genes are TRBV4-1 and TRBJ2-5; either TRBD1 or TRBD2 may supply D (5 bases each). The closer fit of TRBJ2-7 to the DNA end suggests the J call may be wrong. The CDR3 length is 15 residues. CDR1 is MGHRA and CDR2 is YSYEKL in the germline V gene. In DNA form, the CDR3 reads TGCGCCAGCAGCCAAGGTAGAGGGGTGGCCTACGAGCAGTACTTC. Translation: CASSQGRGVAYEQYF.

In this sample, this clone turned up once. The DNA for the CDR3 is TGCGCCAGCAGCTTGGGGGGCGGGGCTGCCTACGAGCAGTACTTC. The encoded protein is CASSLGGGAAYEQYF. This sequence joins TRBV5-1 and TRBJ2-7; weak D call: TRBD2 (6 bases). The germline V gene encodes CDR1 SGHRS and CDR2 YFSETQ. The germline V and J ends were trimmed by 0 bases and 2 bases, with 12 bases remaining between them. This CDR3 is 15 amino acids long.

The gene calls are TRBV6-5 and TRBJ2-7, with 10 bases that match TRBD1. In germline, CDR1 is MNHEY, CDR2 SVGAGI. The CDR3 length is 14 residues. V lost 6 bases to trimming and J lost 4 bases; unmatched junction nucleotides: 6. The CDR3 sequence: CASRRQGALYEQYF. The CDR3 nucleotides read TGTGCCAGCAGAAGACAGGGGGCGCTGTACGAGCAGTACTTC.

This rearrangement joins TRBV5-1 to TRBJ1-4; the match to TRBD1 covers 7 bases. CDR3 length: 16 residues. Per the germline V gene, CDR1 is SGHRS and CDR2 is YFSETQ. Unmatched junction bases numbered 11, after V lost 6 bases and J lost 3 bases. The CDR3 coding sequence is TGCGCCAGCACCCATTCGGGGCAGGGGGCTAATGAAAAACTGTTTTTT. It translates to CASTHSGQGANEKLFF.

The chain has TRBV5-1 and TRBJ2-5; 7 bases align to TRBD1. The CDR3 consists of 15 residues. V was pared by 5 bases and J by 2 bases, with 9 bases of the junction left unmatched. In germline, CDR1 is SGHRS, CDR2 YFSETQ. The CDR3 DNA reads as TGCGCCAGCAGTAGTTCGGGACAGAGTCAAGAGACCCAGTACTTC. Translating it yields CASSSSGQSQETQYF. Full variable domain (remainder filled in from reference TRBV5-1 and TRBJ2-5): KAGVTQTPRYLIKTRGQQVTLSCSPISGHRSVSWYQQTPGQGLQFLFEYFSETQRNKGNFPGRFSGRQFSNSRSEMNVSTLELGDSALYLCASSSSGQSQETQYFGPGTRLLVL.

V usage is TRBV5-1 and J usage is TRBJ2-2; no clear D. CDR3 length equals 15 residues. Germline V gene lookup returns CDR1 SGHRS and CDR2 YFSETQ. V dropped 0 bases and J dropped 0 bases, with 6 bases sitting between them. The CDR3 region is CASSLDSSNTGELFF. The CDR3 DNA reads as TGCGCCAGCAGCTTGGACAGTTCGAACACCGGGGAGCTGTTTTTT.

V gene TRBV29-1 combines with J gene TRBJ2-1; D is unclear. The length of the CDR3 is 13 residues. The germline V and J ends were trimmed by 3 bases and 8 bases, with 14 bases remaining between them. Germline V gene lookup returns CDR1 SQVTM and CDR2 ANQGSEA. The CDR3 nucleotides read TGCAGCGTTGAGACGAGCTTGGGTGATGAGCAGTTCTTC. Its protein product is CSVETSLGDEQFF.

This clone was picked up one time. The genes are TRBV5-4 and TRBJ2-1; TRBD2 aligns across 9 bases. Trimming took 10 bases from V and 3 from J; bases not matched to a gene: 14. CDR3 length: 16 residues. Germline V gene data show CDR1 as SGHNT and CDR2 as YYREEE (reference sequence). CDR3 in DNA: TGTGCCCTGAGTCGCGGGGGGGCCTCTGGCTACAATGAGCAGTTCTTC. This codes for CALSRGGASGYNEQFF.

The V and J genes are TRBV7-2 and TRBJ1-1, with D possibly being TRBD1 (5 bases). CDR1 is SGHTA and CDR2 is FQGNSA in the germline V gene. Trimming removed 0 bases from V and 0 bases from J, with 8 bases in between. This CDR3 has 15 amino acids. CDR3 coding DNA: TGTGCCAGCAGCTTAGCCGGGACCCTGAACACTGAAGCTTTCTTT. Its translation is CASSLAGTLNTEAFF.

The rearrangement joins TRBV9 to TRBJ2-7; 9 bases align to TRBD2. With 5 bases clipped from V and 4 bases from J, the junction kept 16 bases outside the gene matches. CDR1 and CDR2 from the germline V gene are SGDLS and YYNGEE. The length of the CDR3 is 17 residues. CDR3 nucleotides: TGTGCCAGCAGTCAAGGGCGGCGGGGGGGCTCGGGTTACGAGCAGTACTTC. Amino acid sequence: CASSQGRRGGSGYEQYF.

This clone occurred once. The rearrangement joins TRBV9 to TRBJ2-7; D is possibly TRBD2 (6 bases). Germline V CDR1 and CDR2: SGDLS, YYNGEE. The CDR3 is 17 residues long. Trimming removed 3 bases from V and 4 bases from J, with 23 bases in between. The CDR3 coding sequence is TGTGCCAGCAGCGAAACCGCTCTACGGGGGTTCTCTTACGAGCAGTACTTC. The encoded protein is CASSETALRGFSYEQYF.

The chain is built from TRBV7-8 and TRBJ2-1; 7 bases line up with TRBD1. This CDR3 is built from 15 residues. Germline-derived CDR1 and CDR2 are SGHVS and FQNEAQ. V trimming: 3 bases; J trimming: 5 bases; junction bases outside the gene matches: 7. In DNA, the CDR3 is TGTGCCAGCAGCTTGACAGGGCGGATGAACAATGAGCAGTTCTTC. As protein: CASSLTGRMNNEQFF. The complete variable domain, with remaining parts taken from reference TRBV7-8 and TRBJ2-1, reads GAGVSQSPRYKVAKRGQDVALRCDPISGHVSLFWYQQALGQGPEFLTYFQNEAQLDKSGLPSDRFFAERPEGSVSTLKIQRTQQEDSAVYLCASSLTGRMNNEQFFGPGTRLTVL.

This chain joins TRBV14 and TRBJ1-5; D ambiguous. Germline CDR1 reads SGHDN; CDR2 reads FVKESK. Trimming pared 2 bases from V and 3 bases from J, leaving 11 bases between. The CDR3 covers 15 residues. The CDR3 region is CASSQWAGINQPQHF. CDR3 bases: TGTGCCAGCAGCCAATGGGCCGGGATCAATCAGCCCCAGCATTTT. Full variable domain (missing parts from reference TRBV14 and TRBJ1-5): EAGVTQFPSHSVIEKGQTVTLRCDPISGHDNLYWYRRVMGKEIKFLLHFVKESKQDESGMPNNRFLAERTGGTYSTLKVQPAELEDSGVYFCASSQWAGINQPQHFGDGTRLSIL.

The rearrangement uses TRBV28 and TRBJ2-3, with 13 bases fitting TRBD2. The ends lost 8 bases at V and 0 bases at J; junction bases unmatched: 5. Germline CDR1 and CDR2: MDHEN and SYDVKM. This CDR3 comprises 16 residues. The CDR3 nucleotides read TGTGCCAGCGGGACTAGCGGGGCGTATAGCACAGATACGCAGTATTTT. Protein product: CASGTSGAYSTDTQYF.

The chain has TRBV7-2 and TRBJ2-3, with TRBD1 matching 9 bases. The CDR3 has 17 amino acids. From germline, CDR1 is SGHTA and CDR2 FQGNSA. With V trimmed by 1 base and J by 4 bases, 9 bases remained unmatched. The CDR3 DNA sequence: TGTGCCAGCAGCTTAGTAACTACAGGGGGCAGGGCAGATACGCAGTATTTT. Translated, it gives CASSLVTTGGRADTQYF.

The rearrangement links TRBV6-6 to TRBJ1-2; perhaps TRBD1 as D (6 bases). With 2 bases removed from V and 4 bases from J, the gap between germline ends came to 11 bases. The CDR3 covers 14 residues. Germline V gene data show CDR1 as MNHNY and CDR2 as SVGAGI (reference sequence). The CDR3 region is CASSYETGSYGYTF. CDR3 DNA sequence: TGTGCCAGCAGTTACGAGACAGGCTCCTATGGCTACACCTTC.

V and J are TRBV10-3 and TRBJ2-3; D might be TRBD2 (6 bases). The CDR3 runs 15 residues. Germline CDR1 reads ENHRY; CDR2 reads SYGVKD. The V gene lost 8 bases and the J gene lost 0 bases, with 15 bases spanning the gap. DNA for the CDR3: TGTGCCATCGGGGGGAGCGGACCTAGCACAGATACGCAGTATTTT. Its protein is CAIGGSGPSTDTQYF.

This clone was recorded a few times. The chain couples TRBV28 to TRBJ1-2; TRBD1 might be the D (5 bases). Trimming left V 7 bases short and J 6 bases short, with 21 bases between. The CDR3 sequence is 15 residues long. CDR1 is MDHEN and CDR2 is SYDVKM in the germline V gene. CDR3 region: CASTTEVRRGDGYTF. The CDR3 DNA reads as TGTGCCAGCACCACTGAGGTGAGGAGGGGAGATGGCTACACCTTC.

The gene calls are TRBV25-1 and TRBJ1-4; perhaps TRBD1 as D (5 bases). Germline V gene data show CDR1 as MGHDK and CDR2 as SYGVNS. The CDR3 extends over 16 amino acids. Trimming took off 4 bases at V and 4 bases at J, with 16 bases between the two ends. The DNA for the CDR3 is TGTGCCAGCAGTGTCTGGAGACAGATGGGTAATGAAAAACTGTTTTTT. The encoded protein is CASSVWRQMGNEKLFF.

This chain connects TRBV7-2 to TRBJ2-5; perhaps TRBD1 as D (6 bases). Germline values: CDR1 SGHTA, CDR2 FQGNSA. This CDR3 is 15 amino acids long. V lost 0 bases, J lost 3 bases, and 11 bases lay in between. This CDR3 is CASSLARNREETQYF. The CDR3 nucleotides are TGTGCCAGCAGCTTAGCGAGGAACAGGGAAGAGACCCAGTACTTC.

The rearrangement joins TRBV19 to TRBJ2-1, with 13 positions matching TRBD2. This CDR3 contains 16 residues. Germline lookup yields CDR1 LNHDA and CDR2 SQIVND (reference sequence). The V and J ends lost 6 bases and 5 bases, in that order; junction bases with no gene match: 7. In nucleotides, the CDR3 is TGTGCCAGTAGGGATTATGGACTAGCGGGGGACAATGAGCAGTTCTTC. It is translated as CASRDYGLAGDNEQFF.